The entry below describes one T cell receptor (beta chain). Its antigen target is currently unknown. Within one base of it there is no much larger clone, and no base qualities were kept. Other DNA sequences of this sample code for an identical CDR3. The data stem from a study of Ad26.COV2.S vaccination and SARS-CoV-2 variants (dated by TCRdb to about 2021). For the wider study: Vaccine-arm donors came from COV1001, a multicentre, randomized, double-blind, placebo-controlled phase I-IIa trial of Ad26.COV2.S in healthy adults. Investigators did not know the trial group allocation while performing experiments and assessing outcomes. Participants in the trial were split at random into five groups of five each, receiving low-dose or high-dose Ad26.COV2.S once or twice, or else placebo on both occasions. A total of 32 samples were included in the TCR-sequenced set, comprising around 19 Ad26.COV2.S vaccine recipients, 5 placebo recipients and 8 SARS-CoV-2 convalescent individuals. TCRbeta repertoire sequencing was used to assess the specificity and breadth of SARS-CoV-2-reactive T cell receptors after Ad26.COV2.S vaccination. Ad26.COV2.S was administered intramuscularly at a dose of 5x10^10 or 1x10^11 viral particles, either as one shot or as two shots given 56 days apart.

The research as a whole found: Substantial breadth of spike-specific CD8+ and CD4+ T cell responses was reported after vaccination. Ad26.COV2.S recipients had higher spike-specific TCR breadth than placebo recipients (P = 0.0014). Vaccine and placebo recipients had similar non-spike TCR breadth, a finding consistent with the vaccine containing only spike. The study was not powered to compare responses between vaccine doses or regimens. It was noted by the authors that total T cell responses may have been underestimated by the TCR breadth and depth analyses.

Looking up the germline V gene yields CDR1 KGHSH and CDR2 LQKENI. From its cysteine to its phenylalanine, the CDR3 spans 13 amino acids. The DNA shown is the 39-base CDR3, in frame from base 1. V drops 3 bases and J drops 0 bases, leaving 6 bases in between. In the paper's terms, the treatment or condition label means: over 15 received Ad26.COV2.S at low or high dose, single or two shots; roughly five received placebo; per-sample allocation not given. Repertoires of vaccine and placebo recipients were sequenced from samples taken on day 63 after the first injection. Between 29 July and 7 August 2020, Cohort 1b enrolled 25 adults aged 18-55 years at one site in Boston, USA. Ad26.COV2.S consisted of a replication-incompetent adenovirus type 26 vector by which a prefusion-stabilized SARS-CoV-2 spike protein from the original Wuhan strain was expressed. TCRbeta CDR3 regions were sequenced with the immunoSEQ Assay. After extraction, genomic DNA underwent amplification by bias-controlled multiplex PCR, followed by high-throughput sequencing. The study's processing was this. To quantify the absolute abundance of every unique TCRbeta CDR3 region, sequences were collapsed and filtered. T cell fraction was estimated by normalization of TCRbeta template counts to usable DNA, with usable DNA being measured through amplification of reference genes present in all nucleated cells. Repertoire TCRs were annotated as SARS-CoV-2-specific when V gene, CDR3 amino acid sequence and J gene were exactly matched to a known reactive TCR set. The reference SARS-CoV-2 TCR set came from MIRA and was filtered for enrichment in COVID-19-positive ImmuneCODE repertoires, removing public or cross-reactive TCRs. Drawing on the MIRA antigens, annotated TCRs were analysed further at the level of specific ORF or position within ORF. Breadth was defined as the number of annotated unique rearrangements divided by the total number of unique productive rearrangements, and depth was defined as the summed frequency of the annotated unique rearrangements. TCR breadth was compared between groups using two-sided Wilcoxon rank-sum tests. TCRdb obtained this table from immuneACCESS and retained in-frame rearrangements with V and J assigned. These tables miss some clones; where compared with another copy, unresolved V genes account for less than half of the shortfall, and the remainder is unexplained. D and trimming come from the DNA, and the V and J calls and clone size come from that table. The sample includes around 450,000 clones, with 89% observed a single time. Around 2.6% of the sample is in the top ten clones.

The TCR was taken from a person between 18 and 59 years old who received the Ad26.COV2.S COVID-19 vaccine or a placebo. This chain joins TRBV18 to TRBJ2-7; the D gene identity is not certain. The sequenced sample was peripheral blood, obtained in a trial of Ad26.COV2.S vaccine versus placebo. The CDR3 here reads CASSPPSSYEQYF. The base sequence is TGTGCCAGCTCACCTCCTAGCTCCTACGAGCAGTACTTC. The full variable domain, with segments outside the CDR3 supplied by the reference TRBV18 and TRBJ2-7 proteins, appears as NAGVMQNPRHLVRRRGQEARLRCSPMKGHSHVYWYRQLPEEGLKFMVYLQKENIIDESGMPKERFSAEFPKEGPSILRIQQVVRGDSAAYFCASSPPSSYEQYFGPGTRLTVT.